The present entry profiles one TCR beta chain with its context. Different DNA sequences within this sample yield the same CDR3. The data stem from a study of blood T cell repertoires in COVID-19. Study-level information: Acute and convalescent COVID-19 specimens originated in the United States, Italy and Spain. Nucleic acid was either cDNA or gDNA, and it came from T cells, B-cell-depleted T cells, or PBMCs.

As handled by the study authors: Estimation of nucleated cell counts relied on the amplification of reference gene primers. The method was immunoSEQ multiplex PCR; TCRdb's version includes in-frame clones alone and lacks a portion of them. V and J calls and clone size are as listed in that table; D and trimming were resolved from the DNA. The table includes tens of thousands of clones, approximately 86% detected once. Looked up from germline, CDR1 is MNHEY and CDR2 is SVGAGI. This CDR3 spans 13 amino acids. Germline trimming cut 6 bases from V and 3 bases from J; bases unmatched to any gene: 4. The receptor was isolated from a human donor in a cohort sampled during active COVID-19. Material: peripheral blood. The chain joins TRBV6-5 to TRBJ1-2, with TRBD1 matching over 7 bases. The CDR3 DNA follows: TGTGCCAGCAGGACCGACAGGGACTATGGCTACACCTTC. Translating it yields CASRTDRDYGYTF.